A single sample is the source of the 9 T cell receptor beta chains below, sequenced in a study of shared clonotypes between healthy human individuals. Sequencing used immunoSEQ multiplex PCR; TCRdb keeps in-frame clones, though not all of them. Found here are 2,100,000 or so clones, approximately 94% of them singletons; the top ten hold around 0.13%. The material sequenced was naive CD4+ T cells sorted from blood. As to subset: CD45RA+ positively selected. These receptors were collected from a man younger than 35 in good health.

The sample holds one count of this clone. The V call is TRBV18, the J call TRBJ2-7; a weak D match, TRBD2 (5 bases). The V end lost 1 base, the J end lost 4 bases, and 11 bases lay between the germline ends. This CDR3 comprises 14 residues. Germline V gene data show CDR1 as KGHSH and CDR2 as LQKENI. The CDR3: CASSPRPEAYEQYF. The DNA for the CDR3 is TGTGCCAGCTCACCACGACCGGAGGCGTACGAGCAGTACTTC.

This chain joins TRBV28 and TRBJ2-7; TRBD1 agrees at 8 bases. This CDR3 is built from 15 residues. In germline, CDR1 is MDHEN, CDR2 SYDVKM. The V gene end was trimmed by 7 bases and the J gene end by 2 bases; junction bases not matched to a gene: 10. The CDR3 here is CASNLGGTGAYEQYF. In DNA, the CDR3 is TGTGCCAGCAACTTAGGTGGGACAGGAGCCTACGAGCAGTACTTC.

Of note for this clone: Other DNA sequences of this sample code for an identical CDR3. The chain couples TRBV20-1 to TRBJ2-7; no clear D gene. This CDR3 contains 11 residues. Germline values: CDR1 DFQATT, CDR2 SNEGSKA (reference sequence). V was trimmed by 6 bases and J by 0 bases, leaving 6 bases between them. CDR3 DNA: TGCAGTGCGTTTCGCTCCTACGAGCAGTACTTC. This gives the protein CSAFRSYEQYF.

The CDR3 DNA is TGTGCCAGCAGCTCCCGGGACAGGGAGCATGGCTACACCTTC. This encodes CASSSRDREHGYTF. The chain carries TRBV9 and TRBJ1-2; 9 bases are shared with TRBD1. V was pared by 4 bases and J by 6 bases, with 7 bases of the junction left unmatched. Germline assignment: CDR1 SGDLS and CDR2 YYNGEE. This CDR3 has 14 amino acids. The variable domain in full, with the rest retrieved from reference TRBV9 and TRBJ1-2, is DSGVTQTPKHLITATGQRVTLRCSPRSGDLSVYWYQQSLDQGLQFLIQYYNGEERAKGNILERFSAQQFPDLHSELNLSSLELGDSALYFCASSSRDREHGYTFGSGTRLTVV.

The chain joins TRBV4-1 to TRBJ2-2; TRBD2 matches at 8 bases. Germline CDR1 MGHRA, CDR2 YSYEKL. This CDR3 region has 19 residues. The V and J ends lost 5 bases and 7 bases, in that order; junction bases with no gene match: 21. In DNA, the CDR3 is TGCGCCAGCAGCTACCGCCCGACTAGCGAGGTCCCCTCTGGCGGGGAGCTGTTTTTT. This encodes CASSYRPTSEVPSGGELFF.

The chain joins TRBV9 to TRBJ2-3; D is unclear. Germline lookup yields CDR1 SGDLS and CDR2 YYNGEE. The V gene lost 0 bases and the J gene lost 5 bases, with 13 bases spanning the gap. The CDR3 is made up of 15 amino acids. The CDR3 loop reads CASSVALELLDTQYF. CDR3 in DNA: TGTGCCAGCAGCGTAGCTTTGGAGCTCTTAGATACGCAGTATTTT.

The chain combines TRBV28 with TRBJ1-6; D not resolved. In germline, CDR1 is MDHEN, CDR2 SYDVKM. The CDR3 spans 15 residues. V was clipped by 6 bases and J by 3 bases, with 12 bases between them. DNA of the CDR3: TGTGCCAGCAGCCCAGGACTGATCTATAATTCACCCCTCCACTTT. Protein: CASSPGLIYNSPLHF.

This chain uses TRBV7-9 with TRBJ1-1; D not resolved. Trimming left V 8 bases short and J 5 bases short, with 12 bases between. This CDR3 is built from 12 residues. The germline CDR1 and CDR2 sequences are SEHNR and FQNEAQ (reference sequence). The CDR3 reads CASLRERTEAFF. CDR3 coding DNA: TGTGCCAGCTTAAGGGAGAGGACTGAAGCTTTCTTT.

The chain joins TRBV7-9 to TRBJ1-5, with D tentatively TRBD1 (6 bases). Between the trimmed V and J ends, which lost 3 bases and 10 bases, there was a span of 7 bases. Per germline, CDR1 SEHNR and CDR2 FQNEAQ (reference sequence). The CDR3 has 11 residues. CDR3 bases: TGTGCCAGCAGCTTGACAGGCCCCCAGCATTTT. Protein product: CASSLTGPQHF.